This paragraph covers one T cell receptor beta chain sequence. What antigen it recognizes has not been identified. Base quality data are lacking; no much larger clone is found one base away. The sample comes from a study of brain T cells in children with intractable seizures (dated by TCRdb to the early 2020s). Regarding the study in general: As a first screen for immune gene transcripts, resected brain tissue from just under 55 pediatric epilepsy surgery cases was run on a NanoString immunology panel. About 70% of the 12 selected surgery cases also had pre-surgery blood sequenced, which left four cases with brain tissue only. Findings and caveats that apply to the study as a whole: Sequencing depth differed between pre- and post-surgery blood, so clones missing from the pre-surgery sample may reflect undersampling. The patients' HCMV serostatus was not known, and viral specificity was inferred solely from CDR3 sequence similarity.

Explained via the paper, the time point label denotes: resected brain tissue, or blood drawn just prior to surgery. The surgery cases showing the highest brain T cell transcript signatures were chosen for TCR beta chain sequencing of brain tissue and, when available, of blood. Prior to surgery, the patients had been treated with at least one anti-epileptic drug. TCR-sequenced patients were children with drug-resistant epilepsy due to tuberous sclerosis complex, focal cortical dysplasia, Rasmussen encephalitis or hemimegalencephaly. Blood was drawn right before the epilepsy surgery. Bulk genomic DNA was isolated from unsorted brain tissue and whole blood using the Monarch genomic DNA purification kit. The immunoSEQ assay was used to generate TCR beta chain sequences from genomic DNA. Concerning the study's data processing: CDR3 sequences that did not begin with the conserved framework cysteine at position 104 were removed by hand. To get clonality, the normalized Shannon's Diversity Index was subtracted from one, giving values from 0 (maximal diversity) to 1 (oligoclonal). To check whether a given CDR3 had different frequencies in two samples, for example brain versus blood, chi-squared comparison-of-proportions tests were used. Public clonotypes were identified through searches of immuneACCESS, and similarity to known antiviral clonotypes was evaluated with the VDJdb browser. TCRdb retrieved this table from immuneACCESS and kept in-frame rearrangements only. Not all clones are present; in checked studies, unresolved V genes account for under half, and no reason is known for the remainder. V, J and clone size are taken as reported in that table, and D and trimming were inferred from the DNA itself. The sample has 95,000 to 120,000 clones on record, roughly 94% of them singletons. The top ten clones comprise under 4.5% of the sample.

The TCR originated in a boy in the first two years of life with hemimegalencephaly and intractable seizures. Material: peripheral blood, obtained at surgery.

The CDR3 is CASRALLLAGGRYEQYF. The DNA sequence is given as TGTGCCAGCAGAGCGTTACTTTTAGCGGGAGGGCGCTACGAGCAGTACTTC. The chain is assembled from TRBV28 and TRBJ2-7, and TRBD2 matches 11 of the central bases. CDR1 and CDR2, looked up from the germline V gene, are MDHEN and SYDVKM. The CDR3 sequence holds 17 residues, the cysteine and phenylalanine included. Only the CDR3 DNA stays, 51 bases, in frame from base 1. Trimming takes 6 bases off V and 3 bases off J; junction bases not matched to a gene: 13. This CDR3, with the reference TRBV28 and TRBJ2-7 proteins standing in past its ends, gives the full variable domain DVKVTQSSRYLVKRTGEKVFLECVQDMDHENMFWYRQDPGLGLRLIYFSYDVKMKEKGDIPEGYSVSREKKERFSLILESASTNQTSMYLCASRALLLAGGRYEQYFGPGTRLTVT.